These 32 T cell receptor beta chains came from one sample sequenced in a study of T cells and copy number aberrations in small-cell lung cancer. Assay: immunoSEQ multiplex PCR; the TCRdb copy retains only in-frame clones and omits some. The profile shows over 5,000 clones, approximately 76% of them singletons. Specimen: tumor tissue. All receptors come from a man between 45 and 60 years old with small cell lung cancer.

The chain joins TRBV7-8 to TRBJ2-7, with 9 bases matching TRBD1. Germline CDR1 SGHVS, CDR2 FQNEAQ. This CDR3 is 15 amino acids long. Unmatched junction bases numbered 8, after V lost 5 bases and J lost 3 bases. Written as DNA, the CDR3 is TGTGCCAGCAGCCCCACGACAGGGGGGGGCTACGAGCAGTACTTC. The encoded protein is CASSPTTGGGYEQYF.

The CDR3 here is CASSENRNYGYTF. The CDR3 nucleotides read TGCGCCAGCAGTGAGAACAGAAACTATGGCTACACCTTC. This chain joins TRBV10-1 and TRBJ1-2, with no clear D. V was shortened by 2 bases and J by 2 bases, with 6 bases between the two germline ends. Germline V CDR1 and CDR2: WNHNN, SYGVQD (reference sequence). CDR3 length: 13 amino acids.

This rearrangement joins TRBV19 to TRBJ2-1; D is perhaps TRBD1 (5 bases). The germline gives CDR1 LNHDA, CDR2 SQIVND (reference sequence). Trimming left V 7 bases short and J 0 bases short, with 10 bases between. CDR3 size: 14 residues. CDR3 nucleotide sequence: TGTGCCAGTATAGGGGTCAACTCCTACAATGAGCAGTTCTTC. Translation: CASIGVNSYNEQFF.

The CDR3 region has the DNA TGTGCCAGCAATGTGGGAGCGGGGGGGGTCGGGACCCAGTACTTC. Translated, it gives CASNVGAGGVGTQYF. The chain links TRBV2 to TRBJ2-5; 10 bases map to TRBD2. V trimming: 7 bases; J trimming: 7 bases; junction bases outside the gene matches: 12. Germline V gene data show CDR1 as SNHLY and CDR2 as FYNNEI. The CDR3 extends over 15 amino acids.

In its sample, this clone was seen a few times. The rearrangement joins TRBV28 to TRBJ2-1; TRBD2 is a possible D gene (5 bases). This CDR3 comprises 17 residues. Germline values: CDR1 MDHEN, CDR2 SYDVKM. Trimming pared 7 bases from V and 1 base from J, leaving 20 bases between. CDR3 in amino acids: CASIPGVTSKSYNEQFF. As DNA, the CDR3 is TGTGCCAGCATTCCCGGGGTGACTTCGAAGTCCTACAATGAGCAGTTCTTC.

The gene calls are TRBV5-5 and TRBJ2-3; possibly TRBD2 for D (5 bases). The CDR3 consists of 16 residues. V lost 0 bases and J 0 bases, leaving 11 bases between the germline ends. Germline CDR1 reads SGHKS; CDR2 reads YYEKEE (reference sequence). The CDR3 spells CASSLGLADSTDTQYF. The CDR3 DNA sequence: TGTGCCAGCAGCTTGGGGCTAGCAGATAGCACAGATACGCAGTATTTT.

This chain joins TRBV6-5 and TRBJ1-2; the D gene is possibly TRBD1 (6 bases). The V end was cut by 3 bases, the J end by 4 bases, with 9 bases between. The CDR3 contains 13 residues. CDR1 is MNHEY, CDR2 SVGAGI, per germline. CDR3 sequence: CASSYGGAYGYTF. In nucleotides, the CDR3 is TGTGCCAGCAGTTATGGGGGGGCCTATGGCTACACCTTC.

This chain links TRBV5-1 with TRBJ2-1; perhaps TRBD1 as D (6 bases). With 5 bases removed from V and 7 bases from J, the gap between germline ends came to 10 bases. Germline values: CDR1 SGHRS, CDR2 YFSETQ. CDR3 size: 12 residues. The CDR3 is CASRKDRNEQFF. The CDR3 coding sequence is TGCGCCAGCAGAAAGGACAGAAATGAGCAGTTCTTC. The complete variable domain, with remaining parts taken from reference TRBV5-1 and TRBJ2-1, reads KAGVTQTPRYLIKTRGQQVTLSCSPISGHRSVSWYQQTPGQGLQFLFEYFSETQRNKGNFPGRFSGRQFSNSRSEMNVSTLELGDSALYLCASRKDRNEQFFGPGTRLTVL.

The V and J genes are TRBV4-1 and TRBJ2-1; TRBD2 matches at 12 bases. The germline gives CDR1 MGHRA, CDR2 YSYEKL. V was pared by 0 bases and J by 0 bases, with 6 bases of the junction left unmatched. The CDR3 runs 19 residues. The CDR3 protein is CASSQEASGRAISYNEQFF. The CDR3 DNA reads TGCGCCAGCAGCCAAGAGGCTAGCGGGAGGGCCATCTCCTACAATGAGCAGTTCTTC.

The genes are TRBV6-1 and TRBJ1-2; a weak D match, TRBD1 (6 bases). Germline V CDR1 and CDR2: MNHNS, SASEGT. The CDR3 totals 13 residues. The ends were cut back, 2 bases at V and 8 bases at J, with 12 bases in the middle. The CDR3 sequence: CASSERGDRGYTF. In DNA form, the CDR3 reads TGTGCCAGCAGTGAAAGGGGGGATCGGGGCTACACCTTC.

This clone appeared a few times. The rearrangement uses TRBV18 and TRBJ2-5, with TRBD1 as a possible D gene (5 bases). Germline V lookup: CDR1 KGHSH, CDR2 LQKENI. The CDR3 is 15 amino acids. Trimming cost V 4 bases and J 1 base, with 13 bases left between them. CDR3 in amino acids: CASSQLTAFQETQYF. CDR3 nucleotides: TGTGCCAGCTCACAACTGACAGCCTTCCAAGAGACCCAGTACTTC.

V and J are TRBV28 and TRBJ1-3, with TRBD1 identical over 10 bases. Germline V gives CDR1 MDHEN, CDR2 SYDVKM. This CDR3 comprises 16 residues. The V segment lost 4 bases and the J segment 0 bases; nucleotides outside the gene matches: 3. The CDR3 coding sequence is TGTGCCAGCAGTTCTGGGACAGGGGCCTCTGGAAACACCATATATTTT. Residues: CASSSGTGASGNTIYF.

In the case of this clone: Relative to the germline gene, one junction end is altered; a read error may explain this. The V call is TRBV4-2, the J call TRBJ1-6; a weak D match, TRBD1 (6 bases). Germline V gene sequence: CDR1 LGHNA, CDR2 YNFKEQ. The CDR3 runs to 15 residues. DNA for the CDR3: TGTGCCAGCAGACAAGATTTGACAGGAGGTTCACCCCTCCACTTT. It is translated as CASRQDLTGGSPLHF.

This clone was seen a single time. The junction and the germline gene differ at one end; a read error may be behind it. This chain joins TRBV6-5 and TRBJ1-1, with D possibly matching TRBD1 (6 bases). Germline loops: CDR1 MNHEY, CDR2 SVGAGI. This CDR3 region has 16 residues. The CDR3 sequence is CVSSYSPRTVYTEAFF. Written as DNA, the CDR3 is TGTGTCAGCAGTTACTCTCCGCGGACAGTATACACTGAAGCTTTCTTT.

V is TRBV9 and J is TRBJ1-2; weak D call: TRBD1 (5 bases). V lost 2 bases and J lost 5, with 13 bases in between. The germline V gene encodes CDR1 SGDLS and CDR2 YYNGEE. The CDR3 totals 14 residues. Here the CDR3 reads CASSVDMGTYGYTF. CDR3 sequence (DNA): TGTGCCAGCAGCGTCGACATGGGGACTTATGGCTACACCTTC.

V is TRBV4-2 and J is TRBJ2-3, with 10 bases that match TRBD2. The CDR3 extends over 16 amino acids. The V gene end was trimmed by 1 base and the J gene end by 2 bases; junction bases not matched to a gene: 3. Germline V lookup: CDR1 LGHNA, CDR2 YNFKEQ. The DNA for the CDR3 is TGTGCCAGCAGCCAAGCCACTAGCGGGATCACAGATACGCAGTATTTT. This sequence encodes CASSQATSGITDTQYF.

The chain is built from TRBV7-2 and TRBJ2-3, with D uncertain. The ends were cut back, 5 bases at V and 6 bases at J, with 12 bases in the middle. This CDR3 contains 13 residues. Germline V CDR1 and CDR2: SGHTA, FQGNSA. The CDR3 region is CASSNPLGDTQYF. Here the CDR3 DNA reads TGTGCCAGCAGCAACCCCCTGGGCGATACGCAGTATTTT.

The CDR3 region has the DNA TGCGCCAGCAGCTTGATGGGTCTAGCGGAGGACTACGAGCAGTACTTC. As protein: CASSLMGLAEDYEQYF. The rearrangement joins TRBV5-1 to TRBJ2-7; 7 bases fit TRBD2. In germline, CDR1 is SGHRS, CDR2 YFSETQ. V lost 1 base to trimming and J lost 3 bases; unmatched junction nucleotides: 10. The CDR3 spans 16 residues.

The rearrangement uses TRBV9 and TRBJ1-1; no clear D. The CDR3 is 15 amino acids. Germline V CDR1 and CDR2: SGDLS, YYNGEE. V dropped 0 bases and J dropped 0 bases, with 9 bases sitting between them. CDR3 amino acids: CASSVEPALNTEAFF. The CDR3 bases are TGTGCCAGCAGCGTAGAACCGGCCTTGAACACTGAAGCTTTCTTT.

Worth noting for this clone: One end of the junction does not line up with germline, which may come from a read error. This rearrangement joins TRBV13 to TRBJ2-7, with a tentative D call TRBD2 (5 bases). Per germline, CDR1 PRHDT and CDR2 FYEKMQ (reference sequence). This CDR3 spans 13 amino acids. This CDR3 is CASSLPGIYEQYF. The CDR3 DNA sequence: TGTGCCAGCAGCTTACCGGGGATCTACGAGCAGTATTTC.

V usage is TRBV20-1 and J usage is TRBJ1-1; the D gene is possibly TRBD1 (6 bases). The V gene's germline CDR1 is DFQATT and CDR2 SNEGSKA (reference sequence). The CDR3 loop spans 11 amino acids. V was shortened by 5 bases and J by 5 bases, with 9 bases between the two germline ends. This CDR3 reads CSAEGGTEAFF. As DNA, the CDR3 is TGCAGTGCTGAAGGGGGGACTGAAGCTTTCTTT.

This clone is judged large. The rearrangement uses TRBV5-1 and TRBJ1-2, with D possibly being TRBD1 (5 bases). With 2 bases removed from V and 4 bases from J, the gap between germline ends came to 12 bases. The CDR3 is 14 amino acids. The germline V gene encodes CDR1 SGHRS and CDR2 YFSETQ. CDR3 amino acids: CASSLEGDVYGYTF. Here the CDR3 DNA reads TGCGCCAGCAGCTTAGAAGGGGACGTCTATGGCTACACCTTC.

Comments on this clone: The junction does not match germline at one end; this may be a read error. The chain carries TRBV7-9 and TRBJ2-7, with TRBD2 identical over 8 bases. Per the germline V gene, CDR1 is SEHNR and CDR2 is FQNEAQ (reference sequence). The CDR3 is made up of 13 amino acids. The DNA of the CDR3 is TGTGCCAGCAGCCTAGCGGGTTTGCGCGAGCAGTACTTC. Translating gives CASSLAGLREQYF. The full variable domain, rest sourced from reference TRBV7-9 and TRBJ2-7, is DTGVSQNPRHKITKRGQNVTFRCDPISEHNRLYWYRQTLGQGPEFLTYFQNEAQLEKSRLLSDRFSAERPKGSFSTLEIQRTEQGDSAMYLCASSLAGLREQYFGPGTRLTVT.

This sequence joins TRBV5-6 and TRBJ2-3; D not certain. This CDR3 spans 13 amino acids. From germline, CDR1 is SGHDT and CDR2 YYEEEE. The V end lost 0 bases, the J end lost 6 bases, and 8 bases lay between the germline ends. CDR3 coding DNA: TGTGCCAGCAGCTTGGTGCCTCGCGATACGCAGTATTTT. It specifies CASSLVPRDTQYF.

About this clone itself: Other nucleotide sequences in the sample specify the same CDR3. The V call is TRBV28, the J call TRBJ2-5; weak D call: TRBD2 (6 bases). Trimming left V 7 bases short and J 5 bases short, with 11 bases between. Germline values: CDR1 MDHEN, CDR2 SYDVKM. The CDR3 spans 12 residues. CDR3 bases: TGTGCCAGCACGCAGGCGGGGGAGACCCAGTACTTC. This translates into CASTQAGETQYF.

This sequence joins TRBV2 and TRBJ2-7, with D tentatively TRBD1 or TRBD2 (5 bases each). Germline CDR1 SNHLY, CDR2 FYNNEI. V dropped 5 bases and J dropped 6 bases, with 17 bases sitting between them. The CDR3 is made up of 14 amino acids. Here the CDR3 reads CASSHDSGNGEQYF. CDR3 DNA sequence: TGTGCCAGCAGTCATGACAGCGGTAATGGCGAGCAGTACTTC.

The V and J genes are TRBV18 and TRBJ2-5; D is possibly TRBD1 or TRBD2 (5 bases each). The CDR3 covers 13 residues. Germline CDR1 is KGHSH and CDR2 is LQKENI. The V end was cut by 3 bases, the J end by 5 bases, with 10 bases between. The CDR3 reads CASSPGRTETQYF. The CDR3 bases are TGTGCCAGCTCACCGGGACGCACGGAGACCCAGTACTTC.

This clone was seen more than once but under ten times. As DNA, the CDR3 is TGTGCCAGCAGCCCGAGCGGGCAAGAGACCCAGTACTTC. Translating gives CASSPSGQETQYF. This chain joins TRBV7-9 and TRBJ2-5; D is possibly TRBD2 (6 bases). Trimming cost V 5 bases and J 2 bases, with 9 bases left between them. Germline V gene lookup returns CDR1 SEHNR and CDR2 FQNEAQ (reference sequence). CDR3 length equals 13 residues.

This clone was recorded once. Here the CDR3 DNA reads TGCGCCAGCAGCTTGGATCGGGGGTTAGAGCAGTACTTC. This codes for CASSLDRGLEQYF. This chain links TRBV5-1 with TRBJ2-5; TRBD2 might be the D (6 bases). The CDR3 length is 13 residues. V was trimmed by 0 bases and J by 11 bases, leaving 14 bases between them. In germline, CDR1 is SGHRS, CDR2 YFSETQ.

This clone was seen once. The gene calls are TRBV28 and TRBJ2-2; no clear D gene. The CDR3 has 15 amino acids. The germline V gene encodes CDR1 MDHEN and CDR2 SYDVKM. Trimming took off 7 bases at V and 4 bases at J, with 16 bases between the two ends. For the CDR3, the DNA is TGTGCCAGCACTATCAAACCCATTTCCACCGGGGAGCTGTTTTTT. Protein sequence: CASTIKPISTGELFF.

This clone was observed a few times. J is TRBJ1-1 and V is TRBV18, with D possibly TRBD1 on 5 matching bases. The CDR3 is 16 amino acids. CDR1 is KGHSH and CDR2 is LQKENI in the germline V gene. The V end was cut by 3 bases, the J end by 3 bases, with 17 bases between. CDR3 sequence (DNA): TGTGCCAGCTCACCCTTTCAGGGAAGTCGGGACACTGAAGCTTTCTTT. Translated: CASSPFQGSRDTEAFF.

The sample holds one count of this clone. The chain uses TRBV27 and TRBJ1-5, with D possibly TRBD1 on 6 matching bases. Trimming took off 6 bases at V and 0 bases at J, with 15 bases between the two ends. The CDR3 is 16 residues long. Germline V gene lookup returns CDR1 MNHEY and CDR2 SMNVEV (reference sequence). CDR3 loop: CASRPGQLYSNQPQHF. The CDR3 DNA reads TGTGCCAGCAGGCCCGGACAGCTATATAGCAATCAGCCCCAGCATTTT.